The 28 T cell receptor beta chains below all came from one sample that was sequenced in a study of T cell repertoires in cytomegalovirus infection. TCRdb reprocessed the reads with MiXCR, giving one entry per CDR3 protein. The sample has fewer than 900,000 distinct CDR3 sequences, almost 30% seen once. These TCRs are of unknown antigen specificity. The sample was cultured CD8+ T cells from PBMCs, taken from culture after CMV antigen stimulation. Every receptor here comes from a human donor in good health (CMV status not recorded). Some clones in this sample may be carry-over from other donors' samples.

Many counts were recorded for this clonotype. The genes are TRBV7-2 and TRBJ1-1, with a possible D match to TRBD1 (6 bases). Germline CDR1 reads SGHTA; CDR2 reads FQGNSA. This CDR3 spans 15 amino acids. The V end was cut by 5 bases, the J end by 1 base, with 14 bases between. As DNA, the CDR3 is TGTGCCAGCAGCCACCCCGGGACACCGAACACTGAAGCTTTCTTT. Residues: CASSHPGTPNTEAFF.

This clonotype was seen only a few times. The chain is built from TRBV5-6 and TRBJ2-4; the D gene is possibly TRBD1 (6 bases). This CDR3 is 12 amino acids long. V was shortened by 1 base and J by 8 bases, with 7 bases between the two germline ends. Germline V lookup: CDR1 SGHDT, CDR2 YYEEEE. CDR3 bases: TGTGCCAGCAGCTTGTCAGGGGACATTCAGTACTTC. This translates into CASSLSGDIQYF.

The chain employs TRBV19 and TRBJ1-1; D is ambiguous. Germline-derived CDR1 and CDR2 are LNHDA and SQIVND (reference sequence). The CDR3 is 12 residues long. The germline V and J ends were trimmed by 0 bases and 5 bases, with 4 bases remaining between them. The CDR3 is CASSIDLTEAFF. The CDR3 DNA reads TGTGCCAGTAGTATAGACTTGACTGAAGCTTTCTTT.

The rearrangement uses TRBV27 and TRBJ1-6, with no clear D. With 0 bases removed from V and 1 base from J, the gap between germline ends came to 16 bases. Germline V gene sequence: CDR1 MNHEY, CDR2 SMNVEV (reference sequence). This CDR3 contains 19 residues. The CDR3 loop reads CASSLSRVEVGSYNSPLHF. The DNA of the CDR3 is TGTGCCAGCAGTTTATCTAGGGTGGAGGTCGGGTCCTATAATTCACCCCTCCACTTT.

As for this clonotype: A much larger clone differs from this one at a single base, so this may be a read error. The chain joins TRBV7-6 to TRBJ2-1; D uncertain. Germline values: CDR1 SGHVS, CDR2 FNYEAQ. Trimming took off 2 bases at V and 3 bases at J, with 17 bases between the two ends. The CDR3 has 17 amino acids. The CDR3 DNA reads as TGTGCCAGCAGCTTAATCCAGGAAACTCCCCTCTACAATGAGCAGTTCTTC. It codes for CASSLIQETPLYNEQFF.

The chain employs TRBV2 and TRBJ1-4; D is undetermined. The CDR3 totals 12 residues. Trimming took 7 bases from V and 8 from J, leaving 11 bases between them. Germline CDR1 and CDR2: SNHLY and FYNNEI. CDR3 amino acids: CASNPGGEKLFF. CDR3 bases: TGTGCCAGCAACCCAGGAGGGGAAAAACTGTTTTTT.

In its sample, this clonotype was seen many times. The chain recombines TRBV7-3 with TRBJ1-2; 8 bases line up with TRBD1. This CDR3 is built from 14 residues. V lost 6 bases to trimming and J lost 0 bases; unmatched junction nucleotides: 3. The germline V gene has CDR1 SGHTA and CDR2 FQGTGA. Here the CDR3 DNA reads TGTGCCAGCAGGGGACAGGACTCTAACTATGGCTACACCTTC. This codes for CASRGQDSNYGYTF.

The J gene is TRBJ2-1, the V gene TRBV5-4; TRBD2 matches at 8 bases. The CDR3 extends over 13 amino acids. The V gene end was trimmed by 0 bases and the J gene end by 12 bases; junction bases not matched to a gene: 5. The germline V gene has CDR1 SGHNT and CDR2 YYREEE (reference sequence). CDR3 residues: CASSLAELAAQFF. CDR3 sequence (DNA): TGTGCCAGCAGCTTGGCCGAACTAGCGGCGCAGTTCTTC.

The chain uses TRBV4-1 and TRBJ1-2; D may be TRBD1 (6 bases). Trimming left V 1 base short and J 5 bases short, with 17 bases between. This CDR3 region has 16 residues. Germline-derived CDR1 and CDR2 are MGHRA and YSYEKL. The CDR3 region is CASSQGTQRQVYGYTF. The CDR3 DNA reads TGCGCCAGCAGCCAAGGAACGCAAAGACAGGTTTATGGCTACACCTTC.

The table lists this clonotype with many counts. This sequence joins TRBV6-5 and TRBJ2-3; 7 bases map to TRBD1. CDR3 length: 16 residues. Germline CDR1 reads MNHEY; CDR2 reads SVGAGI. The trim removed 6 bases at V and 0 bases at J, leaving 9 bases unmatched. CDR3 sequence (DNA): TGTGCCAGCAGCGATCGGACAGGCTCCAGCACAGATACGCAGTATTTT. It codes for CASSDRTGSSTDTQYF.

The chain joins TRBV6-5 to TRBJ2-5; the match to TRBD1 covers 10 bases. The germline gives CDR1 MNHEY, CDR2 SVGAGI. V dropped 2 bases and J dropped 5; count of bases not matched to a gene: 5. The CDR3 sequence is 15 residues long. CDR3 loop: CASSYRDRGTETQYF. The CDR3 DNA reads TGTGCCAGCAGTTACAGGGACAGGGGCACGGAGACCCAGTACTTC.

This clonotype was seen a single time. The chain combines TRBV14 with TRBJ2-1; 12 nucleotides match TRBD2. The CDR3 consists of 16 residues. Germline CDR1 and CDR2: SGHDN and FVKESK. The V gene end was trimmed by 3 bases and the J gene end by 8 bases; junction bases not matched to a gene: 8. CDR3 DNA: TGTGCCAGCAGCCAGAGGGGAAGGACTAGCGGGGATGAGCAGTTCTTC. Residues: CASSQRGRTSGDEQFF.

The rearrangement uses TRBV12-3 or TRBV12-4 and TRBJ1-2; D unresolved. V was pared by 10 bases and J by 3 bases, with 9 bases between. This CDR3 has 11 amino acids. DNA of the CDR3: TGTGCCACCCTCGGTGACTATGGCTACACCTTC. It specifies CATLGDYGYTF.

For the CDR3, the DNA is TGTGCCAGCAGCTCAGGGACAGGGGTGGTCAATGAGCAGTTCTTC. Amino acids: CASSSGTGVVNEQFF. This rearrangement joins TRBV7-6 to TRBJ2-1; 10 bases line up with TRBD1. This CDR3 is 15 amino acids long. The germline CDR1 and CDR2 sequences are SGHVS and FNYEAQ. The junction had 6 bases not matched to a gene; V was cut back by 4 bases and J by 6 bases.

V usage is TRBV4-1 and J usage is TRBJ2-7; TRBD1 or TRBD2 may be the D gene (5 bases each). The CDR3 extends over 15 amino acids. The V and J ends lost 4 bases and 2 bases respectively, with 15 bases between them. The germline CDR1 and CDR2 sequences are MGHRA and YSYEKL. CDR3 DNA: TGCGCCAGCAGCCGGGGACGGACGACCACCTACGAGCAGTACTTC. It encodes CASSRGRTTTYEQYF.

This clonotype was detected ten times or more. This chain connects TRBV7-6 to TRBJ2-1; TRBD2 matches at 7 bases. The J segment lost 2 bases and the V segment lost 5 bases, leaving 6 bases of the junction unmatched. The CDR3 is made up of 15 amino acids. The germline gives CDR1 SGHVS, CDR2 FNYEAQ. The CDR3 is CASSPGLGAYNEQFF. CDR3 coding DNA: TGTGCCAGCAGCCCCGGACTAGGGGCCTACAATGAGCAGTTCTTC. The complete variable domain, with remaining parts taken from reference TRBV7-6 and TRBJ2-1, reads GAGVSQSPRYKVTKRGQDVALRCDPISGHVSLYWYRQALGQGPEFLTYFNYEAQQDKSGLPNDRFSAERPEGSISTLTIQRTEQRDSAMYRCASSPGLGAYNEQFFGPGTRLTVL.

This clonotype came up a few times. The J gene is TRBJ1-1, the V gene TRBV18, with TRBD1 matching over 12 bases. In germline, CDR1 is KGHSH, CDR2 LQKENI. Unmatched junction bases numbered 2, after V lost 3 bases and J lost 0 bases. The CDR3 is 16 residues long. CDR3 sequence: CASSPGTGGLNTEAFF. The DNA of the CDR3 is TGTGCCAGCTCACCCGGGACAGGGGGCTTGAACACTGAAGCTTTCTTT.

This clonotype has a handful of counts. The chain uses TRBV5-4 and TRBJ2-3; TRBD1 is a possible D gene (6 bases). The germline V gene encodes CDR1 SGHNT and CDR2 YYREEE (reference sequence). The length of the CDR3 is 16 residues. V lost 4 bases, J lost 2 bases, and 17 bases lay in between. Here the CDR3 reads CASSGRGPPTTDTQYF. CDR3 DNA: TGTGCCAGCAGCGGCAGGGGTCCACCGACCACAGATACGCAGTATTTT.

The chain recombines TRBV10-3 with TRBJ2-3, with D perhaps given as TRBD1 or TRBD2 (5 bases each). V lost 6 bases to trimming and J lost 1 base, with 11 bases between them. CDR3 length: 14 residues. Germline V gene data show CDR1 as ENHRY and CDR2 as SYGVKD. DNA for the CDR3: TGTGCCATCAGGGTTTCGGGGCGCACAGATACGCAGTATTTT. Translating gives CAIRVSGRTDTQYF.

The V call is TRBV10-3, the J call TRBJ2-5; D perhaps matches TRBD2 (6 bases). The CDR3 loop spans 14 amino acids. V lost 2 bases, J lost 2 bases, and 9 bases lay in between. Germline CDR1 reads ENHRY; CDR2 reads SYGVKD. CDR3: CAISERGGQETQYF. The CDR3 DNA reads TGTGCCATCAGTGAGCGGGGAGGACAAGAGACCCAGTACTTC.

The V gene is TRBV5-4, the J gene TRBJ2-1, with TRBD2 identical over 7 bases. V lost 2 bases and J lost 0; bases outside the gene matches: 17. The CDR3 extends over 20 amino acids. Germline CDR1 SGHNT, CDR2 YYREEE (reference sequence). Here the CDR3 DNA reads TGTGCCAGCAGCTTATTGGGGGGAGGGAAAACTGCGAGCTCCTACAATGAGCAGTTCTTC. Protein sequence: CASSLLGGGKTASSYNEQFF.

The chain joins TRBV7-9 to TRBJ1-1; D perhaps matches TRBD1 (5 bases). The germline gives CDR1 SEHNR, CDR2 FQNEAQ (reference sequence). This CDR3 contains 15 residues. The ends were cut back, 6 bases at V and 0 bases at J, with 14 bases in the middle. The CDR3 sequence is CASSHSGTLNTEAFF. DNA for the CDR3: TGTGCCAGCAGTCACTCCGGGACTTTGAACACTGAAGCTTTCTTT.

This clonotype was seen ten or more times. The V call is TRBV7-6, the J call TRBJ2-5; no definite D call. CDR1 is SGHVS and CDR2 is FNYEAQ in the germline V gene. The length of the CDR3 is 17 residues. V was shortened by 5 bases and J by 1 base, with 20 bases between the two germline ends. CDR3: CASSTGAWAESQETQYF. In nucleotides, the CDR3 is TGTGCCAGCAGCACCGGTGCGTGGGCGGAAAGCCAAGAGACCCAGTACTTC.

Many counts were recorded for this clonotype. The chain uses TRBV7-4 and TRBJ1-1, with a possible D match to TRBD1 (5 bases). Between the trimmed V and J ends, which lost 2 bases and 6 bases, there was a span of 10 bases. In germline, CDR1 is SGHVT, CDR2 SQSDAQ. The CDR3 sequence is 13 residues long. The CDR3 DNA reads TGTGCCAGCAGCTTACAGGGCGCCGCTGAAGCTTTCTTT. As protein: CASSLQGAAEAFF.

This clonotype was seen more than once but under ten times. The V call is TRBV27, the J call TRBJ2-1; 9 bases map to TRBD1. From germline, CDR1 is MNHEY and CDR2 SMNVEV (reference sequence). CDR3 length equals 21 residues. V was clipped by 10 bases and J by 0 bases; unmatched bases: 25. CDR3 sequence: CATRGKGTGLIAAISYNEQFF. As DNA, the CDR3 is TGTGCCACCAGGGGAAAGGGGACAGGGTTAATAGCGGCTATCTCCTACAATGAGCAGTTCTTC.

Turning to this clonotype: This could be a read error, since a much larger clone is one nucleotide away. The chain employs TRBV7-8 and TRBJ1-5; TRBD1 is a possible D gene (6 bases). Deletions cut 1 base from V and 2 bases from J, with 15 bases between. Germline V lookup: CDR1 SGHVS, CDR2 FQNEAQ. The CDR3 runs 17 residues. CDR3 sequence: CASSLGRTVDGNQPQHF. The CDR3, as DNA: TGTGCCAGCAGCTTAGGGCGGACAGTGGATGGCAATCAGCCCCAGCATTTT.

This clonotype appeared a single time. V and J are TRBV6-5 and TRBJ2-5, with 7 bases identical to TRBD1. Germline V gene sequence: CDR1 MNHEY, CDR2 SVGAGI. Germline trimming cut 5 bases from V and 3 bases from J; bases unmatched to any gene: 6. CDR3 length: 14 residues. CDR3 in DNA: TGTGCCAGCAGTCTCCTCGGGACAGAAGAGACCCAGTACTTC. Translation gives CASSLLGTEETQYF.

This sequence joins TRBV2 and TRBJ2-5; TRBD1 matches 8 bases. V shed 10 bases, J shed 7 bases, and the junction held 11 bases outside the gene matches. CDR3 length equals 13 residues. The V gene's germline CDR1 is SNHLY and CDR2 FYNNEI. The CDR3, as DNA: TGTGCCACATTAACAGGGGGAATTGCGACCCAGTACTTC. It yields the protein CATLTGGIATQYF.